This paragraph covers one T cell receptor beta chain sequence. Its cognate antigen is unknown. This specimen belongs to a study of a mutant IDH1 vaccine in newly diagnosed glioma. Study information: Prior therapy was radiotherapy, temozolomide, or both; most received both.

CDR1 and CDR2 from the germline V gene are SQVTM and ANQGSEA. This CDR3 region has 12 residues. V dropped 3 bases and J dropped 4 bases, with 9 bases sitting between them. Time point of the sample: week 11, during vaccination. Vaccination used 300 ug of mutant IDH1 20-mer peptide per dose, with topical imiquimod. Profiling relied on immunoSEQ multiplex PCR, and the TCRdb table lists in-frame clones only, not all of them. The table includes approximately 110,000 clones, approximately 87% detected once. This clonotype was sampled from a woman in her forties or fifties with glioma. The rearrangement uses TRBV29-1 and TRBJ2-5; D is unresolved. Sequences were derived from PBMCs, sampled from a glioma patient whose treatment included an IDH1 peptide vaccine. This CDR3 reads CSVENSPETQYF. CDR3 nucleotide sequence: TGCAGCGTTGAGAATTCTCCAGAGACCCAGTACTTC.